This T cell receptor beta chain was identified during a study of shared clonotypes between healthy human individuals. TCRdb's table, derived via immunoSEQ multiplex PCR, lists solely in-frame clones and lacks some. Among 780,000 or so clones listed, 72% were seen once. The V gene end was trimmed by 3 bases and the J gene end by 7 bases; junction bases not matched to a gene: 17. CDR1 SGHRS and CDR2 YFSETQ come from the germline V gene. The CDR3 contains 18 residues. The V gene is TRBV5-1, the J gene TRBJ2-1, with 9 bases lining up with TRBD2. The sequencing sample was made of memory CD4+ T cells sorted from blood. Specified subset: CD45RA-negative fraction. The TCR sequence derives from a woman aged 25 to 39 in good health. This chain's CDR3 is CASSYTSRAGGSGNEQFF. As DNA, the CDR3 is TGCGCCAGCAGCTACACATCGAGAGCGGGAGGTAGTGGAAATGAGCAGTTCTTC.